This T cell receptor beta chain derives from a study of Ad26.COV2.S vaccination and SARS-CoV-2 variants. As for the study in general: By the intramuscular route, Ad26.COV2.S was given once, or twice 56 days apart.

Points on this clone: Its antigen is as yet unknown.

CDR3 length: 13 amino acids. Trimming stripped 6 bases from V and 10 bases from J, with 16 bases between. The germline CDR1 and CDR2 sequences are SNHLY and FYNNEI. Study conclusions and caveats: Substantial post-vaccination breadth of spike-specific CD8+ and CD4+ T cell responses was reported. Researchers reported similar non-spike TCR breadth in vaccine and placebo recipients.

Treatment here: about 20 received Ad26.COV2.S at low or high dose, single or two shots; 5 received placebo; per-sample allocation not given. Collection of the samples took place on day 63 after the first injection of vaccine or placebo. Libraries were prepared by immunoSEQ multiplex PCR; TCRdb keeps only in-frame clonotypes and omits some of them. The sample holds 290,000 or so clones; more than 70% are singletons and the top ten take approximately 3.4%. This specimen was peripheral blood, taken in a trial of Ad26.COV2.S vaccine versus placebo. The clonotype comes from a person aged 18-60 years who received the Ad26.COV2.S COVID-19 vaccine or a placebo. The chain links TRBV2 to TRBJ2-1; D is ambiguous. In nucleotides, the CDR3 is TGTGCCAGCAGCCCGTTGGTTGAATTGGAGCAGTTCTTC. Its translation: CASSPLVELEQFF.